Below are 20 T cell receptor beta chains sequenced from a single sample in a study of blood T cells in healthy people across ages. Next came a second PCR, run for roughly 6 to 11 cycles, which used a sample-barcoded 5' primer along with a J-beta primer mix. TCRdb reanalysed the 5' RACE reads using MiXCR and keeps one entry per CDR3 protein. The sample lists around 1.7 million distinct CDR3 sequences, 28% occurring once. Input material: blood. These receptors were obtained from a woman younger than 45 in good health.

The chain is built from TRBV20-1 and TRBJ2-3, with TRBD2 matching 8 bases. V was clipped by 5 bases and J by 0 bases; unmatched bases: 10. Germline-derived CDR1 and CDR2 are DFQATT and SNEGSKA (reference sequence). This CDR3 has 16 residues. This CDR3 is CSASRGGFGSTDTQYF. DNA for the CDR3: TGCAGTGCTTCCCGGGGGGGGTTTGGGAGCACAGATACGCAGTATTTT.

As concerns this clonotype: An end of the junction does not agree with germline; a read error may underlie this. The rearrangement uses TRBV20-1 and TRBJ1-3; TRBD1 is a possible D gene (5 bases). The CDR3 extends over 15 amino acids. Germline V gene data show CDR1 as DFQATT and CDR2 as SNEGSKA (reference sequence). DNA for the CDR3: TGCAGTGCTAGGTGGGGGTTGAGCTCTGGAAACACCAGATATTTT. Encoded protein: CSARWGLSSGNTRYF.

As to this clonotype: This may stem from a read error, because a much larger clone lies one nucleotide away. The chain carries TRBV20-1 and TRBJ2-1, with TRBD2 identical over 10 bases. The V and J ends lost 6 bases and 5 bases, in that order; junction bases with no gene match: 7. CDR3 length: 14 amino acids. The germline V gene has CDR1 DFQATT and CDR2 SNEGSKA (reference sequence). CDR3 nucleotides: TGCAGTGCCCATCGAGCGGGGGGGCACAATGAGCAGTTCTTC. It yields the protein CSAHRAGGHNEQFF.

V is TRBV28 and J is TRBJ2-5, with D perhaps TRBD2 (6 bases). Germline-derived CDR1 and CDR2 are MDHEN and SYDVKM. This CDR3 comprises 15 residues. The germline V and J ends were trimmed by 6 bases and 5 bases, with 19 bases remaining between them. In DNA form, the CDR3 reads TGTGCCAGCAGGGCCCCGGGACTCCTGGAGGAGACCCAGTACTTC. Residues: CASRAPGLLEETQYF.

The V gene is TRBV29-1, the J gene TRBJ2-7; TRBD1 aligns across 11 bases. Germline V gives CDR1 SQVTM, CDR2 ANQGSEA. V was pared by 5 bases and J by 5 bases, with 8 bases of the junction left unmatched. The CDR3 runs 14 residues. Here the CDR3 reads CSVTGQGVMDEQYF. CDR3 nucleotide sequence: TGCAGCGTTACGGGACAGGGGGTAATGGACGAGCAGTACTTC.

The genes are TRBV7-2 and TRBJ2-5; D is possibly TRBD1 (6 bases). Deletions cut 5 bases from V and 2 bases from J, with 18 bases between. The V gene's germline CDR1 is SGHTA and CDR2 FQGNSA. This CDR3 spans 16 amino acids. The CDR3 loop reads CASSPPGARSQETQYF. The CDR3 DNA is TGTGCCAGCAGCCCGCCAGGGGCGCGATCACAAGAGACCCAGTACTTC.

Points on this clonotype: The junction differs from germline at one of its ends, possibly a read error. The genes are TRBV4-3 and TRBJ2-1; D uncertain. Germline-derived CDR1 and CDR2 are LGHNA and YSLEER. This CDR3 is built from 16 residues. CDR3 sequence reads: CAGSQDPGQSYNEQFF. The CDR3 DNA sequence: TGCGCCGGCAGCCAAGATCCCGGGCAGTCCTACAATGAGCAGTTCTTC.

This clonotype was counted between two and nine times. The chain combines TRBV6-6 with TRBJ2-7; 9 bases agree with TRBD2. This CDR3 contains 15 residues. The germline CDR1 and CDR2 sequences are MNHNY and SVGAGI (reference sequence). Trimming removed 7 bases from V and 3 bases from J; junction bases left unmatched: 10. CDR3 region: CASTYSGGELYEQYF. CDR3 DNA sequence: TGTGCCAGCACCTATAGCGGGGGTGAACTCTACGAGCAGTACTTC.

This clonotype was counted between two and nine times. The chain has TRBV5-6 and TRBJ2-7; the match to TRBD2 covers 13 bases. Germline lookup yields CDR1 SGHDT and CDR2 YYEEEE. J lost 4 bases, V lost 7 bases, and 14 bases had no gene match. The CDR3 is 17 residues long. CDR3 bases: TGTGCCAGCTCTAGGACTAGCGGGGGCATTAGGTGGTACGAGCAGTACTTC. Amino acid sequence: CASSRTSGGIRWYEQYF.

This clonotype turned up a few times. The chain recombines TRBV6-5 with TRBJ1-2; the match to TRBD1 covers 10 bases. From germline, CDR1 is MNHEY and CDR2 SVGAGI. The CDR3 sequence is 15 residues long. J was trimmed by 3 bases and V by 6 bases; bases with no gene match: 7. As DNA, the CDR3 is TGTGCCAGCAGCCGGGGACAGGGGAGCGACTATGGCTACACCTTC. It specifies CASSRGQGSDYGYTF.

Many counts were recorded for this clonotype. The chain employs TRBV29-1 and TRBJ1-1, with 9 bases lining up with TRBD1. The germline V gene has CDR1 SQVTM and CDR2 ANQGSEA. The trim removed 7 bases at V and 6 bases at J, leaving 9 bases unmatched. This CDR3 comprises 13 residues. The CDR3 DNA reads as TGCAGCGCGCTGGGACAGGGTATCCCTGAAGCTTTCTTT. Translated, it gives CSALGQGIPEAFF.

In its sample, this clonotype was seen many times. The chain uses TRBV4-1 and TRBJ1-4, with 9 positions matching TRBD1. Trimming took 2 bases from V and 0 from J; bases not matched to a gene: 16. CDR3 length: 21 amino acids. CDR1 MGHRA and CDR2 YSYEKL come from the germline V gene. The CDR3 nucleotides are TGCGCCAGCAGCCAACTCCAACCGGGACAGGGTTTCGACTCAACTAATGAAAAACTGTTTTTT. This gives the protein CASSQLQPGQGFDSTNEKLFF.

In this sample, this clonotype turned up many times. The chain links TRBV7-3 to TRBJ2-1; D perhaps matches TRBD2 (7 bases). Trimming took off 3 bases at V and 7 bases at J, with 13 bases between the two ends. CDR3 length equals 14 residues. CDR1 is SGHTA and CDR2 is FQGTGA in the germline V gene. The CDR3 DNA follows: TGTGCCAGCAGCTTGGGGGGGGGCCAAAATGAGCAGTTCTTC. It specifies CASSLGGGQNEQFF.

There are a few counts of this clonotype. The CDR3 loop reads CATSSLRGGQETQYF. The CDR3 region has the DNA TGTGCCACCAGCTCCTTAAGGGGGGGACAAGAGACCCAGTACTTC. The rearrangement uses TRBV15 and TRBJ2-5; D might be TRBD2 (7 bases). There are 15 residues in the CDR3. The germline CDR1 and CDR2 sequences are LNHNV and YYDKDF (reference sequence). Trimming stripped 5 bases from V and 2 bases from J, with 15 bases between.

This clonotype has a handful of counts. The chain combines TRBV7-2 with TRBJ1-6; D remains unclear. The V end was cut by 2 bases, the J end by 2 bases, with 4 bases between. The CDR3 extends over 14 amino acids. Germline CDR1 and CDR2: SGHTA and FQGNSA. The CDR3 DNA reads TGTGCCAGCAGCTTAATCGCCTATAATTCACCCCTCCACTTT. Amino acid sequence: CASSLIAYNSPLHF. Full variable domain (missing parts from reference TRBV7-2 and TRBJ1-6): GAGVSQSPSNKVTEKGKDVELRCDPISGHTALYWYRQSLGQGLEFLIYFQGNSAPDKSGLPSDRFSAERTGGSVSTLTIQRTQQEDSAVYLCASSLIAYNSPLHFGNGTRLTVT.

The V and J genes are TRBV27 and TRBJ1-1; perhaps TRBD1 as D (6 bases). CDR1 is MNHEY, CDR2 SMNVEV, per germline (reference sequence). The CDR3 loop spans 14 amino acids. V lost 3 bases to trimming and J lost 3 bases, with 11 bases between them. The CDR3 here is CASSFRGSYTEAFF. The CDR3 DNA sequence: TGTGCCAGCAGTTTCAGGGGATCCTACACTGAAGCTTTCTTT.

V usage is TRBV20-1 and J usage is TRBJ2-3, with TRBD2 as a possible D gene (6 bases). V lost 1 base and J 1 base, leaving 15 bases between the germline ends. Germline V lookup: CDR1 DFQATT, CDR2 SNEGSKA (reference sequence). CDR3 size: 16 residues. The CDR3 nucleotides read TGCAGTGCTAGAGGGGTAGGGGCTAGCGGCACAGATACGCAGTATTTT. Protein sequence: CSARGVGASGTDTQYF.

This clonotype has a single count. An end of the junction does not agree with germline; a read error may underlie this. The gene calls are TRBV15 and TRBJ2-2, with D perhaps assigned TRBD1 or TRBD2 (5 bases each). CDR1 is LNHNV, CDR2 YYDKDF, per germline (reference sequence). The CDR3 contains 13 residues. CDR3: CATSRGGPGERFF. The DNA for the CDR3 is TGTGCCACCAGCAGAGGGGGCCCCGGGGAGCGGTTTTTT.

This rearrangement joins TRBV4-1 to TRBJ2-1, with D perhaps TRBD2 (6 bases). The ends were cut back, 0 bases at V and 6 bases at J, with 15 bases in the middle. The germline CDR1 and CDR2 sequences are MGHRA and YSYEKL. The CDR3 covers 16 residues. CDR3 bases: TGCGCCAGCAGCCAAGATTGGGCTAGCGTTCGCAATGAGCAGTTCTTC. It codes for CASSQDWASVRNEQFF.

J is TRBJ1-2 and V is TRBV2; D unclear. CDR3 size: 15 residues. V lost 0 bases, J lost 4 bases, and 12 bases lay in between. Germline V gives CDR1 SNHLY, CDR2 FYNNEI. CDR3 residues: CASSEALARPYGYTF. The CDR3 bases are TGTGCCAGCAGTGAAGCGCTGGCTCGGCCCTATGGCTACACCTTC.